The T cell receptor (beta chain) described here comes from a study of CD8 T cells in ankylosing spondylitis. TCRdb re-analysed the 5' RACE reads in MiXCR, keeping a single row per CDR3 protein. Here the sample spans over 700,000 distinct CDR3 sequences, 15% to 20% being singletons. Germline trimming cut 0 bases from V and 8 bases from J; bases unmatched to any gene: 3. Germline V lookup: CDR1 KGHSH, CDR2 LQKENI. The CDR3 runs 15 residues. Study-level results: Blood from ankylosing spondylitis patients appeared to carry a characteristic roughly 8-variant TCR beta motif.

Details on this clonotype: Its target is unknown.

The receptor was isolated from a male donor with ankylosing spondylitis. Sequenced sample: blood, either unsorted or a sorted T cell fraction (not recorded which). The chain joins TRBV18 to TRBJ2-3, with 12 bases lining up with TRBD1. The CDR3 bases are TGTGCCAGCTCACCACCTGGGACAGGGGGCTTTACGCAGTATTTT. Its translation: CASSPPGTGGFTQYF.